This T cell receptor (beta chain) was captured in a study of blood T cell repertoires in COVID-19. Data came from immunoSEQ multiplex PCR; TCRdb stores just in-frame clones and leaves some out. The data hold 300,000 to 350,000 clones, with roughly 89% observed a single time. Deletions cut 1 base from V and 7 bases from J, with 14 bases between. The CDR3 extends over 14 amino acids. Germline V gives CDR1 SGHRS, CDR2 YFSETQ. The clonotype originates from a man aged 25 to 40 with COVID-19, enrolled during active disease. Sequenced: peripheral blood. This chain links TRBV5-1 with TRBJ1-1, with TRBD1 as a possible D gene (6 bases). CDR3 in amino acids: CASSLQGLVGEAFF. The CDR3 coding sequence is TGCGCCAGCAGCTTGCAGGGGCTGGTCGGTGAAGCTTTCTTT.